The rows below give T cell receptor beta chains drawn from one sample of a study of blood T cell repertoires in COVID-19. Some clones are missing from TCRdb's copy, which holds only in-frame ones; the method was immunoSEQ multiplex PCR. This sample has fewer than 110,000 clones, with around 83% found just once. Sequencing was carried out using peripheral blood. The receptors originated from a man aged 70 or older with acute or convalescent COVID-19. Each CDR3 is given with its conserved first and last residue. The D gene is left open where the match is weak. A clone size is listed for some rows: how often the clone was seen (once, few, many), or a class if it is expanded.

cdr3_aa: CASSYHPGGVDTEAFF
cdr3_nt: TGTGCCAGCAGTTACCACCCCGGGGGAGTGGACACTGAAGCTTTCTTT
d_call: .
clone_size: .
j_call: TRBJ1-1
v_call: TRBV6-5

cdr3_aa: CASSYGGAAHEKLFF
cdr3_nt: TGTGCCAGCAGTTACGGTGGGGCCGCCCATGAAAAACTGTTTTTT
d_call: .
clone_size: .
j_call: TRBJ1-4
v_call: TRBV6-5

cdr3_aa: CASSRTGRDSGNTIYF
cdr3_nt: TGTGCCAGCAGCCGGACAGGTAGAGACTCTGGAAACACCATATATTTT
d_call: TRBD1
clone_size: once
j_call: TRBJ1-3
v_call: TRBV7-2

cdr3_aa: CASSLGTSGGDTQYF
cdr3_nt: TGTGCCAGCAGCTTGGGGACTAGCGGGGGAGATACGCAGTATTTT
d_call: TRBD2
clone_size: .
j_call: TRBJ2-3
v_call: TRBV5-6

cdr3_aa: CASRDWNTEAFF
cdr3_nt: TGCGCCAGCAGAGACTGGAACACTGAAGCTTTCTTT
d_call: .
clone_size: .
j_call: TRBJ1-1
v_call: TRBV5-1

cdr3_aa: CASSFSGNTIYF
cdr3_nt: TGTGCCAGCAGCTTTAGTGGAAACACCATATATTTT
d_call: .
clone_size: .
j_call: TRBJ1-3
v_call: TRBV5-8

cdr3_aa: CSARQGQYEQYF
cdr3_nt: TGCAGCGCCAGACAGGGCCAATACGAGCAGTACTTC
d_call: TRBD1
clone_size: .
j_call: TRBJ2-7
v_call: TRBV29-1

cdr3_aa: CASSAWGGSYGYTF
cdr3_nt: TGTGCCAGCAGCGCGTGGGGCGGATCCTATGGCTACACCTTC
d_call: .
clone_size: few
j_call: TRBJ1-2
v_call: TRBV7-8

cdr3_aa: CASKYTGGLEKLFF
cdr3_nt: TGTGCCAGCAAATATACAGGGGGTCTCGAAAAACTGTTTTTT
d_call: TRBD1
clone_size: few
j_call: TRBJ1-4
v_call: TRBV6-5

cdr3_aa: CASSGRQRNTEAFF
cdr3_nt: TGTGCCAGCAGCGGCAGACAGAGGAACACTGAAGCTTTCTTT
d_call: .
clone_size: .
j_call: TRBJ1-1
v_call: TRBV11-2

cdr3_aa: CASRLGQVNTEAFF
cdr3_nt: TGTGCCAGCAGACTCGGACAGGTGAACACTGAAGCTTTCTTT
d_call: TRBD1
clone_size: .
j_call: TRBJ1-1
v_call: TRBV7-2

cdr3_aa: CASRRQGMNTEAFF
cdr3_nt: TGTGCCAGCAGGAGACAGGGCATGAACACTGAAGCTTTCTTT
d_call: .
clone_size: .
j_call: TRBJ1-1
v_call: TRBV21-1